A single sample is the source of the 4 T cell receptor beta chains below, sequenced in a study of regulatory T cells in long-lasting Graves disease. TCR beta libraries were built with iRepertoire HTBI primers and Arm-PCR of CDR3 regions. TCRdb used MiXCR to reprocess the multiplex PCR reads, holding one entry per CDR3 protein. The data contain about 240,000 distinct CDR3 sequences, around 20% of them singletons. Time point specified: newly diagnosed GD, antithyroid drugs for less than 3 months. With RNA extracted from PBMCs as input, the TCR library was made. Specimen: peripheral blood mononuclear cells (PBMCs), collected at new diagnosis, from a patient treated with antithyroid drugs. The receptors were gathered from a female donor with Graves disease.

Comment on this clonotype: A much larger clone lies one base from this, so it may be a read error. This chain joins TRBV9 and TRBJ2-7; D is undetermined. Germline CDR1 is SGDLS and CDR2 is YYNGEE. CDR3 length equals 14 residues. The CDR3 region is CASSVDPGPYVQYF. Written as DNA, the CDR3 is TGTGCCAGCAGCGTAGATCCCGGCCCCTACGTGCAGTACTTC.

This clonotype has ten or more counts. The chain carries TRBV4-1 and TRBJ2-1; D unclear. The V end lost 5 bases, the J end lost 10 bases, and 27 bases lay between the germline ends. From germline, CDR1 is MGHRA and CDR2 YSYEKL. The CDR3 is 17 amino acids. The CDR3 region has the DNA TGCGCCAGCAGCGCAATGATCGAGCCCCGGTGGGGTCGCGAGCAGTTCTTC. It is translated as CASSAMIEPRWGREQFF.

Comment on this clonotype: With a far larger clone one base away, a read error is the likely cause. This rearrangement joins TRBV28 to TRBJ2-5, with 12 bases fitting TRBD2. The J call may be faulty, since TRBJ2-1 better matches the DNA end. CDR1 MDHEN and CDR2 SYDVKM come from the germline V gene. The CDR3 length is 15 residues. CDR3 DNA sequence: TGTGCCAGCAGTCCTAGCGGGAGGGATAACAATGAGCAGTTCTTC. This codes for CASSPSGRDNNEQFF.

This clonotype was observed at least ten times. The rearrangement uses TRBV20-1 and TRBJ2-2; 9 bases match TRBD1. CDR3 length equals 17 residues. Germline lookup yields CDR1 DFQATT and CDR2 SNEGSKA (reference sequence). V shed 3 bases, J shed 0 bases, and the junction held 8 bases outside the gene matches. Written as DNA, the CDR3 is TGCAGTGCTAGGGACAACAGGGGGCTTGCGAACACCGGGGAGCTGTTTTTT. It yields the protein CSARDNRGLANTGELFF.